These T cell receptor beta chains were read from a single sample in a study of cytotoxic CD8 clonotypes in ibrutinib-treated CLL. Clones were read by immunoSEQ multiplex PCR, and TCRdb kept only the in-frame ones, dropping some. The table includes about 45,000 clones, 69% detected once. Sequenced material: PBMCs, taken after 12 months of ibrutinib treatment. All receptors come from a human donor with chronic lymphocytic leukemia. CDR3s include the opening cysteine and the closing phenylalanine or tryptophan. Each record gives: D gene, clone size, J gene, V gene, CDR3 DNA, CDR3 protein. The D gene is left open where the match is weak. The size of a clone is reported for some rows only, either as once, few or many, or as a class for expanded clones.

>.|.|TRBJ1-2|TRBV10-1
TGCGCCAGCTTCCTCAGGGCCAACTATGGCTACACCTTC
CASFLRANYGYTF
>.|.|TRBJ1-6|TRBV4-1
TGCGCCAGCAGCCAAGATCGGGGGCAGGGAAGTTCACCCCTCCACTTT
CASSQDRGQGSSPLHF
>.|.|TRBJ2-5|TRBV5-1
TGCGCCAGCAGCCTGGTGGGGGCCCCTTCGGGAGAGACCCAGTACTTC
CASSLVGAPSGETQYF
>.|.|TRBJ2-1|TRBV11-1
TGTGCCAGCAGCTTAGTGGGGGCGCAGTTCTTC
CASSLVGAQFF
>.|.|TRBJ2-3|TRBV19
TGTGCCAGTGGGATAGGAGAGGGAACTTCCACAGATACGCAGTATTTT
CASGIGEGTSTDTQYF
>.|.|TRBJ2-1|TRBV6-5
TGTGCCAGCGGGTCGCGGAACAGATACAATGAGCAGTTCTTC
CASGSRNRYNEQFF
>.|.|TRBJ1-5|TRBV2
TGTGCCAGCGGGGACCTCAGTATTTGGCCCCAGCATTTT
CASGDLSIWPQHF
>TRBD1|.|TRBJ2-7|TRBV7-3
TGTGCCAGCAGTCCGACAGGGGGCGCGTCCTACGAGCAGTACTTC
CASSPTGGASYEQYF
>TRBD2|.|TRBJ2-7|TRBV6-5
TGTGCCAGCATCCCTAGCGGGGGCTACGAGCAGTACTTC
CASIPSGGYEQYF
>.|.|TRBJ2-7|TRBV4-2
TGTGCCAGCAGCCAAGGACAGGCCTACGAGCAGTACTTC
CASSQGQAYEQYF
>TRBD1|few|TRBJ1-1|TRBV7-9
TGTGCCAGCAATATTCAGGGGGCGCGGACTGAAGCTTTCTTT
CASNIQGARTEAFF
>.|.|TRBJ2-1|TRBV7-9
TGTGCCAGCAGCTCGACCCAGGGCGGTGAGCAGTTCTTC
CASSSTQGGEQFF
>.|.|TRBJ1-4|TRBV7-2
TGTGCCAGCAGCTTAGACAGGACTTTCCATGAAAAACTGTTTTTT
CASSLDRTFHEKLFF
>TRBD1|.|TRBJ1-1|TRBV7-8
TGTGCCAGCAGCCCCGCAGGGGGGCGGGGCGCGTTTAAGTCTGAAGCTTTCTTT
CASSPAGGRGAFKSEAFF
>TRBD2|once|TRBJ2-2|TRBV6-4
TGTGCCAGCAGAAAAATAGCGGGGGCCCGATACACCGGGGAGCTGTTTTTT
CASRKIAGARYTGELFF
>TRBD1|.|TRBJ2-2|TRBV7-9
TGTGCCAGCAGGGACAGGGGAACCGGGGAGCTGTTTTTT
CASRDRGTGELFF